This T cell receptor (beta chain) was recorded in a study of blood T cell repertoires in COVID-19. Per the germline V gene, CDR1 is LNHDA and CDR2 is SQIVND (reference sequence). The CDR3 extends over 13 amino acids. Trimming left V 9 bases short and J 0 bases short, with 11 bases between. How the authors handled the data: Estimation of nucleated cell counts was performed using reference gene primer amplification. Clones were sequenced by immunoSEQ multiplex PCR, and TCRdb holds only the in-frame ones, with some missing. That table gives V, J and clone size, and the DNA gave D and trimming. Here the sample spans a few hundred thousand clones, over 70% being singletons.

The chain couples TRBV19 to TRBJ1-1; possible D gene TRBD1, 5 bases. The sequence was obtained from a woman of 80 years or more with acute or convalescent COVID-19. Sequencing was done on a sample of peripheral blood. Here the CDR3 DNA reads TGTGCCAGCATGCCACAGGTGAACACTGAAGCTTTCTTT. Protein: CASMPQVNTEAFF. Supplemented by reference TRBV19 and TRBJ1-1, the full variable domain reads DGGITQSPKYLFRKEGQNVTLSCEQNLNHDAMYWYRQDPGQGLRLIYYSQIVNDFQKGDIAEGYSVSREKKESFPLTVTSAQKNPTAFYLCASMPQVNTEAFFGQGTRLTVV.